Sequencing of this T cell receptor (beta chain) was carried out in a study of blood T cell repertoires in COVID-19. Study at large: Acute and convalescent COVID-19 samples came from the United States, Italy and Spain. Sample material is recorded as cDNA or gDNA derived from T cells, B-cell-depleted T cells, or PBMCs.

This table comes from immunoSEQ multiplex PCR, and its TCRdb copy is limited to in-frame clones, with some not included. The data hold approximately 65,000 clones, with about 80% observed a single time. Points on this clone: The junction departs from germline at one end; a sequencing error may be responsible.

Germline CDR1 DFQATT, CDR2 SNEGSKA (reference sequence). CDR3 length: 18 residues. V and J are TRBV20-1 and TRBJ2-2; TRBD2 aligns across 13 bases. Sample: peripheral blood. This sequence originates from a human donor in a cohort sampled during active COVID-19. The CDR3 here is CSASSPGLAGVNNGELFF. The CDR3 DNA reads TGCAGTGCGAGTTCCCCAGGACTAGCGGGAGTAAACAACGGGGAGCTGTTTTTT.